This T cell receptor (beta chain) was recorded in a study of blood T cell repertoires in COVID-19. The overall study: Sites in the United States, Italy and Spain provided acute and convalescent COVID-19 samples. The cDNA or gDNA used as material had been derived from T cells, B-cell-depleted T cells, or PBMCs.

The protocol was immunoSEQ multiplex PCR, while the TCRdb copy is restricted to in-frame clones and leaves out a portion. Of 300,000 to 400,000 clones listed, roughly 90% are singletons. Those who participated ranged in age from 18 to 89 years and resided in 24 US areas. Cohorts were assigned according to the clinical history that participants reported. The CDR3 totals 14 residues. The J segment lost 6 bases and the V segment lost 3 bases, leaving 4 bases of the junction unmatched. From germline, CDR1 is MNHEY and CDR2 SMNVEV (reference sequence). The TCR sequence derives from a woman in her twenties or thirties with acute COVID-19. The sample consisted of PBMCs or T cells enriched from blood (not recorded which). The V gene is TRBV27, the J gene TRBJ1-1, with TRBD1 matching over 10 bases. The CDR3 is CASSFRTGGSEAFF. The CDR3 DNA is TGTGCCAGCAGTTTTAGGACAGGGGGGTCTGAAGCTTTCTTT.